The rows below give T cell receptor beta chains drawn from one sample of a study of blood T cell repertoires in COVID-19. Generated by immunoSEQ multiplex PCR, the TCRdb table keeps only in-frame clones and is missing some. This sample yields around 60,000 clones, of which over 60% are seen a single time; about 20% belongs to the top ten. Sequencing was carried out using peripheral blood. The receptor source for this set is a young man with COVID-19, enrolled during active disease. Each CDR3 is given with its conserved first and last residue. D genes are given only for firm matches. Clone size is stated in some rows and not others, as once, few, many or a class when expanded.

v_call	clone_size	d_call	j_call	cdr3_nt	cdr3_aa
TRBV4-1	-	TRBD2	TRBJ2-6	TGCGCCAGCAGCCAAGATCCGGGGGGAACAGGGGCCAACGTCCTGACTTTC	CASSQDPGGTGANVLTF
TRBV6-5	-	TRBD2	TRBJ2-7	TGTGCCAGCAGTTACTCGGCACGGGAGGCCGGCGAGCAGTACTTC	CASSYSAREAGEQYF
TRBV28	few	-	TRBJ2-7	TGTGCCAGCAGTATCTCAGGGCACGAGCAGTACTTC	CASSISGHEQYF
TRBV28	-	-	TRBJ1-4	TGTGCCAGCAGTTCCCCCCAGGGCTTTAATGAAAAACTGTTTTTT	CASSSPQGFNEKLFF
TRBV15	-	TRBD1	TRBJ1-4	TGTGCCACCAGCAGAGAAAGGGGGCAGGTTGCTAATGAAAAACTGTTTTTT	CATSRERGQVANEKLFF
TRBV28	-	TRBD1	TRBJ1-1	TGTGCCAGCAACCGAGACAGGGGGCCAACTGAAGCTTTCTTT	CASNRDRGPTEAFF
TRBV5-1	-	TRBD1	TRBJ1-1	TGCGCCAGCAGCCCAGCCTACAGGGGAAGGAACACTGAAGCTTTCTTT	CASSPAYRGRNTEAFF
TRBV18	-	-	TRBJ1-4	TGTGCCAGCTCACCCCAGCGTGCAACTAATGAAAAACTGTTTTTT	CASSPQRATNEKLFF
TRBV20-1	-	-	TRBJ1-2	TGCAGTGCCCTAAACTATGGCTACACCTTC	CSALNYGYTF
TRBV6-5	-	TRBD2	TRBJ2-3	TGTGCCAGCAGGGCGGGAGCCACAGATACGCAGTATTTT	CASRAGATDTQYF
TRBV9	few	TRBD2	TRBJ2-7	TGTGCCAGCAGCGAGGGGACTAGCGACTCCTACGAGCAGTACTTC	CASSEGTSDSYEQYF
TRBV27	-	-	TRBJ1-5	TGTGCCAGCGCGGACTTAGGGAATCAGCCCCAGCATTTT	CASADLGNQPQHF
TRBV2	-	-	TRBJ2-6	TGTGCCAGCATGGCGGGCTCTGGGGCCAACGTCCTGACTTTC	CASMAGSGANVLTF
TRBV5-5	-	-	TRBJ1-6	TGTGCCAGCAGCCGGGACTCCAATTCACCCCTCCACTTT	CASSRDSNSPLHF
TRBV11-2	-	-	TRBJ1-5	TGTGCCAGCAGCTTAGTTAATTCAGTTCGTGAACCCCAGCATTTT	CASSLVNSVREPQHF
TRBV28	-	TRBD1	TRBJ2-5	TGTGCCAGCAGTTCCTGGGACAGGGGGCGCGAGACCCAGTACTTC	CASSSWDRGRETQYF
TRBV3-1/TRBV3-2	-	-	TRBJ2-3	TGTGCCACCAGGAAGGGGGGCACAGATACGCAGTATTTT	CATRKGGTDTQYF
TRBV5-4	few	TRBD2	TRBJ2-2	TGTGCCAGCAGCTTGTTTTCTAGCGGGAGGAACCCGACCGGGGAGCTGTTTTTT	CASSLFSSGRNPTGELFF
TRBV30	few	TRBD1	TRBJ1-6	TGTGCCTGGAGTGTACGGGGACAGGGCTCTTCACCCCTCCACTTT	CAWSVRGQGSSPLHF
TRBV2	once	TRBD2	TRBJ2-1	TGTGCCAGCAGAACTAGCGGGAGTTTTTCCAGTGAGCAGTTCTTC	CASRTSGSFSSEQFF
TRBV2	-	TRBD1	TRBJ2-1	TGTGCCAGCAGGGTTACAGGGGCAAATGAGCAGTTCTTC	CASRVTGANEQFF
TRBV30	-	TRBD1	TRBJ1-3	TGTGCCTGGAGTGCACTAAAAAGGAAACAGGGGGCGGCTGGAAACACCATATATTTT	CAWSALKRKQGAAGNTIYF
TRBV6-2/TRBV6-3	-	-	TRBJ1-1	TGTGCCAGCAGTTCCACGACAGAAGTCACTGAAGCTTTCTTT	CASSSTTEVTEAFF
TRBV10-2	-	TRBD1	TRBJ1-2	TGCGCCAGCAGTGAGTCGAGGGGGCGCAACTATGGCTACACCTTC	CASSESRGRNYGYTF
TRBV11-1	-	TRBD2	TRBJ2-1	TGTGCCAGCAGACTAGCGGGGGGGGAATACAATGAGCAGTTCTTC	CASRLAGGEYNEQFF
TRBV5-6	-	-	TRBJ2-7	TGTGCCAGCAGCTTGTCGCCAGGGGCGATCGAGCAGTACTTC	CASSLSPGAIEQYF
TRBV7-3	once	TRBD2	TRBJ2-1	TGTGCCAGCAGCTGGGGTGGCGGGAGGAGTGAGCAGTTCTTC	CASSWGGGRSEQFF
TRBV28	-	TRBD1	TRBJ1-5	TGTGCCAGCAAAACAGGGGAGGATCAGCCCCAGCATTTT	CASKTGEDQPQHF
TRBV7-3	-	-	TRBJ2-3	TGTGCCAGCAGCTTAGGCAGGGCTTCTTACACAGATACGCAGTATTTT	CASSLGRASYTDTQYF
TRBV5-5	-	TRBD2	TRBJ2-5	TGTGCCAGCAGCAAGGGACTAGCGGAAGAGACCCAGTACTTC	CASSKGLAEETQYF
TRBV5-1	-	-	TRBJ2-3	TGCGCCAGCAGCTTGAAGCAGGGGTCCACAGATACGCAGTATTTT	CASSLKQGSTDTQYF
TRBV6-5	-	-	TRBJ1-2	TGTGCCAGCAGTTACTCCAAGGACAGTATCTATGGCTACACCTTC	CASSYSKDSIYGYTF
TRBV14	-	-	TRBJ2-1	TGTGCCAGCAGCCAAACTCGAAATGAGCAGTTCTTC	CASSQTRNEQFF
TRBV4-3	-	TRBD2	TRBJ2-2	TGCGCCAGCAGCCGACATGGTAGTAGCGGGGCGAACACCGGGGAGCTGTTTTTT	CASSRHGSSGANTGELFF
TRBV28	-	TRBD1	TRBJ1-5	TGTGCCAGCAGGACCGGGACAGGATATCAGCCCCAGCATTTT	CASRTGTGYQPQHF
TRBV6-5	many	TRBD1	TRBJ1-6	TGTGCCAGCAGGGTTAGGCGGACAGGCACTTCACCCCTCCACTTT	CASRVRRTGTSPLHF
TRBV7-9	-	TRBD1	TRBJ1-3	TGTGCCAGCAGCTTTGAAGACAGGGAGGACACCATATATTTT	CASSFEDREDTIYF
TRBV11-2	once	-	TRBJ2-7	TGTGCCAGCAGCGCCCGACAGGAGACCTACGAGCAGTACTTC	CASSARQETYEQYF
TRBV5-6	-	TRBD1	TRBJ2-7	TGTGCCAGCAGCATAGGACAGGGGCCGCCGGTAATTGAGCAGTACTTC	CASSIGQGPPVIEQYF
TRBV6-1	-	-	TRBJ2-1	TGTGCCAGCAGTGAAAACCCCGGCGGAGCCTACGATGAGCAGTTCTTC	CASSENPGGAYDEQFF